A selection of T cell receptor beta chains follows, all from one sample in a study of Ad26.COV2.S vaccination and SARS-CoV-2 variants. Assay used: immunoSEQ multiplex PCR; TCRdb lists only in-frame clones, some missing. The table includes 240,000 or so clones, over 75% detected once. The sequencing used peripheral blood, collected in a trial of Ad26.COV2.S vaccine versus placebo. These receptors were obtained from a person aged 18 to 59 who received the Ad26.COV2.S COVID-19 vaccine or a placebo. CDR3s include the opening cysteine and the closing phenylalanine or tryptophan. Each record gives: V gene, J gene, clone size, D gene, CDR3 protein, CDR3 DNA. D genes are given only for firm matches. Size tells how often a clone was seen (once, few, many) or the class of an expanded clone, and some rows leave it out.

>TRBV10-3|TRBJ1-1|.|.
CAISDGPAMNTEAFF
TGTGCCATCAGTGATGGACCCGCCATGAACACTGAAGCTTTCTTT
>TRBV4-3|TRBJ2-3|once|TRBD2
CASSPSDGGGADTQYF
TGCGCCAGCAGCCCGTCTGACGGGGGAGGGGCAGATACGCAGTATTTT
>TRBV30|TRBJ1-2|.|.
CAWSRQSYGYTF
TGTGCCTGGAGTAGGCAGTCCTATGGCTACACCTTC
>TRBV19|TRBJ2-7|.|.
CASSISPGSSYEQYF
TGTGCCAGTAGTATCAGCCCAGGGAGCTCCTACGAGCAGTACTTC
>TRBV6-2/TRBV6-3|TRBJ1-5|few|.
CASSNNLQPQHF
TGTGCCAGCAGCAACAATCTCCAGCCCCAGCATTTT
>TRBV4-1|TRBJ1-6|.|.
CASSQVPGSSYNSPLHF
TGCGCCAGCAGCCAAGTTCCAGGGAGCTCCTATAATTCACCCCTCCACTTT
>TRBV28|TRBJ2-3|.|TRBD2
CASSLRRGSPTDTQYF
TGTGCCAGCAGTCTCCGGCGCGGGAGTCCCACAGATACGCAGTATTTT
>TRBV5-1|TRBJ2-5|.|.
CASSLGATQYF
TGCGCCAGCAGCTTGGGGGCGACCCAGTACTTC
>TRBV19|TRBJ2-1|.|.
CASSPSGIEQFF
TGTGCCAGTAGCCCCTCAGGGATTGAGCAGTTCTTC
>TRBV28|TRBJ2-2|.|.
CASSLPGNTGELFF
TGTGCCAGCAGTTTACCGGGGAACACCGGGGAGCTGTTTTTT
>TRBV19|TRBJ1-5|.|.
CARNQPQHF
TGTGCCAGGAATCAGCCCCAGCATTTT
>TRBV7-2|TRBJ1-2|once|TRBD1
CASSFRRGQVYTF
TGTGCCAGCAGCTTTAGGAGGGGGCAGGTCTACACCTTC
>TRBV19|TRBJ2-7|once|.
CASSPRFVGTLREQYF
TGTGCCAGTAGTCCCCGATTTGTGGGGACCCTACGCGAGCAGTACTTC
>TRBV5-1|TRBJ1-6|.|TRBD1
CASSNDRGPYNSPLHF
TGCGCCAGCAGCAACGACAGGGGGCCCTATAATTCACCCCTCCACTTT
>TRBV7-9|TRBJ2-2|.|.
CASSFGRLGPSDTGELFF
TGTGCCAGCAGCTTTGGGCGATTGGGACCCTCGGACACCGGGGAGCTGTTTTTT
>TRBV6-5|TRBJ1-4|.|TRBD1
CASRFGQGINEKLFF
TGTGCCAGCAGATTTGGACAGGGGATTAATGAAAAACTGTTTTTT
>TRBV28|TRBJ2-7|.|.
CASWGTGGTYEQYF
TGTGCCAGTTGGGGGACCGGGGGAACCTACGAGCAGTACTTC
>TRBV16|TRBJ2-7|.|.
CASSQDRGKQYF
TGTGCCAGCAGCCAAGACCGGGGGAAGCAGTACTTC
>TRBV6-5|TRBJ2-1|.|TRBD2
CASSSPLAGYNEQFF
TGTGCCAGCTCCTCCCCACTAGCGGGGTACAATGAGCAGTTCTTC
>TRBV7-2|TRBJ1-2|.|.
CASPQWGRDYGYTF
TGTGCCAGCCCGCAATGGGGGAGGGATTATGGCTACACCTTC
>TRBV6-6|TRBJ1-1|.|.
CASSVSRGLGTEAFF
TGTGCCAGCAGTGTGTCCAGGGGCTTGGGGACTGAAGCTTTCTTT
>TRBV4-2|TRBJ2-5|once|TRBD1
CASSQDPGGQGASATQYF
TGTGCCAGCAGCCAAGATCCCGGGGGACAGGGGGCGTCCGCGACCCAGTACTTC
>TRBV5-1|TRBJ2-5|.|.
CASREGQPEETQYF
TGCGCCAGCAGGGAGGGACAGCCCGAAGAGACCCAGTACTTC
>TRBV10-3|TRBJ2-5|once|.
CAISDRRETQYF
TGTGCCATCAGTGACAGGAGAGAGACCCAGTACTTC
>TRBV18|TRBJ2-3|.|.
CASSFTGGFGDTQYF
TGTGCCAGCTCGTTCACGGGCGGGTTTGGAGATACGCAGTATTTT
>TRBV2|TRBJ2-5|.|TRBD2
CATRLADLETQYF
TGTGCCACCCGACTAGCGGATTTGGAGACCCAGTACTTC
>TRBV7-9|TRBJ1-1|once|.
CASSPTLNTEAFF
TGTGCCAGCAGCCCGACCCTGAACACTGAAGCTTTCTTT
>TRBV19|TRBJ2-5|.|TRBD2
CASSISAGTSMYQETQYF
TGTGCCAGTAGTATTTCGGCGGGGACTAGCATGTACCAAGAGACCCAGTACTTC
>TRBV28|TRBJ2-2|.|.
CASSLRQPGLSGELFF
TGTGCCAGCAGTTTAAGACAACCCGGTTTATCCGGGGAGCTGTTTTTT
>TRBV5-1|TRBJ2-1|.|.
CASSLLGSSYNEQFF
TGCGCCAGCAGCTTGTTGGGGTCCTCCTACAATGAGCAGTTCTTC
>TRBV28|TRBJ1-2|few|.
CASSFNYGYTF
TGTGCCAGCAGCTTTAACTATGGCTACACCTTC
>TRBV4-2|TRBJ2-1|.|.
CASSQEVASQYNEQFF
TGTGCCAGCAGCCAAGAGGTAGCGAGCCAATACAATGAGCAGTTCTTC
>TRBV29-1|TRBJ2-7|.|.
CSVRGRGPYEQYF
TGCAGCGTTCGGGGGCGCGGTCCCTACGAGCAGTACTTC
>TRBV28|TRBJ2-1|.|TRBD1
CASRRGLYNEQFF
TGTGCCAGCAGGAGGGGGCTGTACAATGAGCAGTTCTTC
>TRBV19|TRBJ2-1|.|TRBD1
CASSWAGTGRMNEQFF
TGTGCCAGTAGTTGGGCCGGGACAGGTAGAATGAATGAGCAGTTCTTC
>TRBV20-1|TRBJ2-3|.|TRBD1
CSELGGDTQYF
TGCAGTGAGCTAGGGGGCGATACGCAGTATTTT
>TRBV14|TRBJ1-5|.|.
CASSGAGANQPQHF
TGTGCCAGCAGCGGCGCAGGGGCTAATCAGCCCCAGCATTTT
>TRBV7-2|TRBJ2-2|.|TRBD2
CASSPSGGKNTGELFF
TGTGCCAGCAGCCCCAGCGGGGGCAAGAACACCGGGGAGCTGTTTTTT
>TRBV19|TRBJ2-7|.|.
CASSIGGSYEQYF
TGTGCCAGTAGTATAGGAGGCTCCTACGAGCAGTACTTC
>TRBV7-3|TRBJ2-2|.|.
CASSSLGGRGLNTGELFF
TGTGCCAGCAGCTCCCTGGGGGGTAGGGGATTGAACACCGGGGAGCTGTTTTTT
>TRBV18|TRBJ1-2|.|.
CASSLGHTNYGYTF
TGTGCCAGCTCACTAGGACATACTAACTATGGCTACACCTTC
>TRBV6-6|TRBJ1-2|once|TRBD1
CASTGQGAGYGYTF
TGTGCCAGCACCGGACAGGGGGCAGGTTATGGCTACACCTTC
>TRBV29-1|TRBJ2-7|.|.
CSVEGQKYEQYF
TGCAGCGTTGAGGGGCAGAAGTACGAGCAGTACTTC
>TRBV5-4|TRBJ1-4|.|TRBD1
CASSSGGINEKLFF
TGTGCCAGCAGCTCAGGGGGAATTAATGAAAAACTGTTTTTT
>TRBV19|TRBJ2-3|.|TRBD2
CASSQGLAGGPSTDTQYF
TGTGCCAGTAGCCAGGGACTAGCGGGAGGGCCTAGTACAGATACGCAGTATTTT
>TRBV19|TRBJ2-2|.|.
CASSILLFRWANTGELFF
TGTGCCAGTAGTATCTTGTTGTTTCGGTGGGCGAACACCGGGGAGCTGTTTTTT